This T cell receptor beta chain was sequenced for a study of cytomegalovirus exposure and HLA in healthy donors. The CDR3 loop spans 17 amino acids. Looked up from germline, CDR1 is KGHSH and CDR2 is LQKENI. V shed 6 bases and J 4 bases; nucleotides not matched to a gene: 11. 60 Vbeta and 13 Jbeta primers were used in PCR. Profiling relied on immunoSEQ multiplex PCR, and the TCRdb table lists in-frame clones only, not all of them. The sample shows some 200,000 clones, around 75% of them seen only once. The study, taken as a whole, reports: Earlier analysis found most TCR beta V segments productive about 87% or about 30% of the time. Accurate prediction of most subjects' HLA-A and HLA-B alleles from TCR beta sequences was reported. Upon later analysis, TCR association rates were observed to vary by HLA locus, being highest for DRB1 and lowest for HLA-C.

This clone was counted a few times. Its antigen is as yet unknown. The receptor was isolated from a woman aged 30 to 39 in good health and CMV-seronegative. The chain combines TRBV18 with TRBJ2-1, with 11 bases lining up with TRBD2. Sequencing used PBMCs. CDR3 loop: CASSRRPGLAEYNEQFF. CDR3 DNA sequence: TGTGCCAGCTCCCGCAGGCCGGGACTAGCGGAGTACAATGAGCAGTTCTTC.